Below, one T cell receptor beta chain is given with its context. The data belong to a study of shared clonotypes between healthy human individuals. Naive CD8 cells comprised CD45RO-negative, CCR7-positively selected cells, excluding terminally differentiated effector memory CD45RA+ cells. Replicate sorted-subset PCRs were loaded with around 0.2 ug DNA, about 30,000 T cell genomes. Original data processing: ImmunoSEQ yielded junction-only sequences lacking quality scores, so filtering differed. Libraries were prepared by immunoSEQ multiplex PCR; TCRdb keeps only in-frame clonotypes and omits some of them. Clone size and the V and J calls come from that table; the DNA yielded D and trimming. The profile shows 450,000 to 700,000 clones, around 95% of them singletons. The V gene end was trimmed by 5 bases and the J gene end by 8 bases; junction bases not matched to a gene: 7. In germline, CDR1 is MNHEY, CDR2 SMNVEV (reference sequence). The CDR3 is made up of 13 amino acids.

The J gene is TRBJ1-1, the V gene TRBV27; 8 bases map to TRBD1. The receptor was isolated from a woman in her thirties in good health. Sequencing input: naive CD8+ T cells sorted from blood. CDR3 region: CASSSRGLPEAFF. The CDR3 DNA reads TGTGCCAGCAGTAGCAGGGGGCTTCCGGAAGCTTTCTTT.